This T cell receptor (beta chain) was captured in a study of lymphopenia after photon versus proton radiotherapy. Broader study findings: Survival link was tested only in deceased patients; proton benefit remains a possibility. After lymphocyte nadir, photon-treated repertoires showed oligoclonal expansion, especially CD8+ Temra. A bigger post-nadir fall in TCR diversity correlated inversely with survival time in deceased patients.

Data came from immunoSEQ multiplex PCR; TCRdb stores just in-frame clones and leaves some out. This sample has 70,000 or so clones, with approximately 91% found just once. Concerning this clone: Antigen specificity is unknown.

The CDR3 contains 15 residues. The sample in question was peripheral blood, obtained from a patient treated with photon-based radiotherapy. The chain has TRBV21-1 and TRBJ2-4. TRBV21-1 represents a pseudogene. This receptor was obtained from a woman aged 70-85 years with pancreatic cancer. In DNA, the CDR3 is TGTGCCAGCAGCAAAAATGGTGCATCTAAAAACATTCAGTACTTC. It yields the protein CASSKNGASKNIQYF.